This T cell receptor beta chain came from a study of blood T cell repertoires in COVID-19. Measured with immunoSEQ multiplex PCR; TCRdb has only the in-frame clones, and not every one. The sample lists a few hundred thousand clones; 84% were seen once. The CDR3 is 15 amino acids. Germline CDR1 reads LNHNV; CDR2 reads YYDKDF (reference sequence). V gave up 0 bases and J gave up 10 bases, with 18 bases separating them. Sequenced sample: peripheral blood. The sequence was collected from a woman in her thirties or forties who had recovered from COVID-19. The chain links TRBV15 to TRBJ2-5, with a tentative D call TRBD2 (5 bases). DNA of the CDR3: TGTGCCACCAGCAGAGATCGGTGGAGGAATAGGGACCAGTACTTC. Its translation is CATSRDRWRNRDQYF.